This record concerns one T cell receptor (beta chain) sequence. The repertoire was sequenced with immunoSEQ multiplex PCR; TCRdb's copy has only in-frame clones and lacks some. Of some 83,000 clones in the sample, around 72% were seen once. Germline CDR1 and CDR2: SGHDT and YYEEEE. The CDR3 covers 13 residues. V was cut by 1 base and J by 8 bases, with 12 bases left in between. This sample was included in a study of blood T cell repertoires in COVID-19. V gene TRBV5-6 combines with J gene TRBJ1-2, with D maybe TRBD1 (5 bases). Sequencing was done on a sample of peripheral blood. This TCR came from a woman of 80 years or more with acute or convalescent COVID-19. The CDR3 sequence is CASSLTRAGGYTF. Here the CDR3 DNA reads TGTGCCAGCAGCTTGACCAGGGCGGGAGGCTACACCTTC.